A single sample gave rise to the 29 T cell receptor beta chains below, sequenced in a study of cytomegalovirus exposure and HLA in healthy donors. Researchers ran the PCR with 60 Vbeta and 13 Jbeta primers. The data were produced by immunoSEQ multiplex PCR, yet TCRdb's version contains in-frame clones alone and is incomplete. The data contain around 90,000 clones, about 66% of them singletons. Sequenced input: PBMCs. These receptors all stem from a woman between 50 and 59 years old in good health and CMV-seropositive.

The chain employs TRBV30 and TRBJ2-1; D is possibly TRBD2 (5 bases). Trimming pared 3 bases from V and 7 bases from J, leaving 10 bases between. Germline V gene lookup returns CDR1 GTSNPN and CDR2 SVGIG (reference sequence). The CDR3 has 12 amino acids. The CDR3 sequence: CAWRGGGNEQFF. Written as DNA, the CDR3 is TGTGCCTGGAGAGGAGGCGGGAATGAGCAGTTCTTC.

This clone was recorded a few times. The CDR3 region is CASSLGPGGRGQYF. CDR3 coding DNA: TGTGCCAGCAGCTTAGGGCCAGGGGGCCGGGGGCAGTATTTT. V is TRBV7-2 and J is TRBJ2-3; 8 nucleotides match TRBD1. V lost 1 base and J lost 11; bases outside the gene matches: 8. The CDR3 is 14 residues long. Germline CDR1 and CDR2: SGHTA and FQGNSA. The whole variable domain, filled in from reference TRBV7-2 and TRBJ2-3, reads GAGVSQSPSNKVTEKGKDVELRCDPISGHTALYWYRQSLGQGLEFLIYFQGNSAPDKSGLPSDRFSAERTGGSVSTLTIQRTQQEDSAVYLCASSLGPGGRGQYFGPGTRLTVL.

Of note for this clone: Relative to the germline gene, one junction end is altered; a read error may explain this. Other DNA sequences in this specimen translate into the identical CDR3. The CDR3 sequence is CAWSVRRVRGTEAFF. In DNA, the CDR3 is TGTGCCTGGAGTGTACGAAGGGTCCGGGGGACTGAGGCTTTCTTT. The genes are TRBV30 and TRBJ1-1, with a weak D call TRBD1 (5 bases). The germline V gene has CDR1 GTSNPN and CDR2 SVGIG (reference sequence). This CDR3 spans 15 amino acids.

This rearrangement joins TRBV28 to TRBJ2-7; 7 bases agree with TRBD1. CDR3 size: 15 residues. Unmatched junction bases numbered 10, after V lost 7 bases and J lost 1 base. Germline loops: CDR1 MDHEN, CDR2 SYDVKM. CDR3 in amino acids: CASTPPGTASYEQYF. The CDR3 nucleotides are TGTGCCAGCACCCCCCCCGGGACAGCGTCCTACGAGCAGTACTTC.

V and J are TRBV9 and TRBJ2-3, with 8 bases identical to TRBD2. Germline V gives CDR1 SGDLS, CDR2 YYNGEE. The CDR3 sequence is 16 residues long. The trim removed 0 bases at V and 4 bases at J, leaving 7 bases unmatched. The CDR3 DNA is TGTGCCAGCAGCGTAGAGCCCGGGGGGGCCCCAGATACGCAGTATTTT. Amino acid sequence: CASSVEPGGAPDTQYF.

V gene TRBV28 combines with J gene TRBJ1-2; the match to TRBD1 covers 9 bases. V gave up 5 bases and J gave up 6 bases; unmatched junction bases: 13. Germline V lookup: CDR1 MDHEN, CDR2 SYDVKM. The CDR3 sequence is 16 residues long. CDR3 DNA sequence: TGTGCCAGCAGTACCCTCCTTAGGGACAGGGTACATGGCTACACCTTC. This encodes CASSTLLRDRVHGYTF.

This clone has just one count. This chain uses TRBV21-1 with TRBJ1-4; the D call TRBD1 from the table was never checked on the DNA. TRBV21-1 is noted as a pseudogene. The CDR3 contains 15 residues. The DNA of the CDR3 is TGTGCCAGCAGCAAAGGGGACAGGGTTAATGAAAAACTGTTTTTT. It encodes CASSKGDRVNEKLFF.

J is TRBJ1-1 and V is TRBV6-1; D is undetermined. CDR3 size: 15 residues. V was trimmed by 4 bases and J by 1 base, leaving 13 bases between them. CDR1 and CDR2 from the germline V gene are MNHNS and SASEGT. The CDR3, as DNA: TGTGCCAGCAGTGCGGACCGGACTGGGAACACTGAAGCTTTCTTT. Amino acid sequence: CASSADRTGNTEAFF.

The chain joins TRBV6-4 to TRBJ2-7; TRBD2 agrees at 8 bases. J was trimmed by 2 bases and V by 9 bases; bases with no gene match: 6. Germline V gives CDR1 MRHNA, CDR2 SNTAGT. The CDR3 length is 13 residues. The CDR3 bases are TGTGCCAGGCCGGGACTAGTTCCCTACGAGCAGTACTTC. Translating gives CARPGLVPYEQYF.

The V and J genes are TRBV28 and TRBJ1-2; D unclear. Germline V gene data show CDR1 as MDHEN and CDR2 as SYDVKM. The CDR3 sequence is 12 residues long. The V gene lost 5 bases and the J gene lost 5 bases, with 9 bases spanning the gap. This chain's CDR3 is CASSIGSYGYTF. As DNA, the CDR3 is TGTGCCAGCAGTATCGGGTCTTATGGCTACACCTTC.

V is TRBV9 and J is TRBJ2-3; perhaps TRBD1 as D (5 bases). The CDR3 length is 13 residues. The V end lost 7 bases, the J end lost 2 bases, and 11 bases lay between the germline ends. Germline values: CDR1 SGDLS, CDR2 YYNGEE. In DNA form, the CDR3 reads TGTGCCAGCTCCCAGACAGACACAGATACGCAGTATTTT. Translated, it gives CASSQTDTDTQYF.

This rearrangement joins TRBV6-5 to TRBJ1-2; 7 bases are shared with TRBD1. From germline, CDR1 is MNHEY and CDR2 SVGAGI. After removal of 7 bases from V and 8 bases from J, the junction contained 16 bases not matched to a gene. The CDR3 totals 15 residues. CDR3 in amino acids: CASTKGSTGERGYTF. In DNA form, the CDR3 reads TGTGCCAGCACAAAGGGGTCAACAGGGGAGCGGGGCTACACCTTC.

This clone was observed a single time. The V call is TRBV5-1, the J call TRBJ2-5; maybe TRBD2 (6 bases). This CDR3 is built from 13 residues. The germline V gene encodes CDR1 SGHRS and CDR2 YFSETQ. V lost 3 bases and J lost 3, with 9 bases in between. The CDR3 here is CASSSPGEETQYF. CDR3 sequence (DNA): TGCGCCAGCAGCTCACCGGGGGAAGAGACCCAGTACTTC.

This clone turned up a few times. The CDR3 loop reads CASSYSMGGAYEQYF. Written as DNA, the CDR3 is TGTGCCAGCAGTTACTCGATGGGAGGAGCCTACGAGCAGTACTTC. The chain recombines TRBV6-5 with TRBJ2-7, with TRBD2 as a possible D gene (6 bases). The CDR3 covers 15 residues. Germline loops: CDR1 MNHEY, CDR2 SVGAGI. Trimming took 0 bases from V and 2 from J, leaving 11 bases between them.

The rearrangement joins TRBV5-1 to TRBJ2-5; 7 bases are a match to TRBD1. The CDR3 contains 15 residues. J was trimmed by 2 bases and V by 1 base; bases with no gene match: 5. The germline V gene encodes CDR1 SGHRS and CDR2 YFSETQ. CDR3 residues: CASSLTGTAQETQYF. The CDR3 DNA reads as TGCGCCAGCAGCTTGACCGGGACAGCACAAGAGACCCAGTACTTC. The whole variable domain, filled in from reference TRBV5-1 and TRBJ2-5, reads KAGVTQTPRYLIKTRGQQVTLSCSPISGHRSVSWYQQTPGQGLQFLFEYFSETQRNKGNFPGRFSGRQFSNSRSEMNVSTLELGDSALYLCASSLTGTAQETQYFGPGTRLLVL.

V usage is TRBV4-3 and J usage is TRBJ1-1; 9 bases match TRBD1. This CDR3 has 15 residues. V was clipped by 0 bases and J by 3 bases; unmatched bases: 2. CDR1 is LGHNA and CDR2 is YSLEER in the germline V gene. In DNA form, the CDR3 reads TGCGCCAGCAGCCAAGATTGGACAGGGGACACTGAAGCTTTCTTT. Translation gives CASSQDWTGDTEAFF.

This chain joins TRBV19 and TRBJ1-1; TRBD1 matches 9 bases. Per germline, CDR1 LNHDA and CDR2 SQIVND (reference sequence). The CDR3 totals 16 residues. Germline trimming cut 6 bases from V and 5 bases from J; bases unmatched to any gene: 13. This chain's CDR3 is CASSPSLAGQGTEAFF. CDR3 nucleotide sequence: TGTGCCAGTAGCCCCTCGTTGGCCGGACAGGGGACTGAAGCTTTCTTT.

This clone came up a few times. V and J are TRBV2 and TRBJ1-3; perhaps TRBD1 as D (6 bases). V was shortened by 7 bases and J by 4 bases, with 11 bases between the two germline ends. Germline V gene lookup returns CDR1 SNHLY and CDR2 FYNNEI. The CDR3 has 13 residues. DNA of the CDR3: TGTGCCAGCAAAACAGGGACAGGAAACACCATATATTTT. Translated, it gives CASKTGTGNTIYF.

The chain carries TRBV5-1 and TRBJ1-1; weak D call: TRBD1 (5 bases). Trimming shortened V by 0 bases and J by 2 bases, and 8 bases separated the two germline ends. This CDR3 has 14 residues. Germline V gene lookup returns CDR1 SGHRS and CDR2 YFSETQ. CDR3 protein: CASSLVGGNTEAFF. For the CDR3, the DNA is TGCGCCAGCAGCTTGGTGGGGGGAAACACTGAAGCTTTCTTT.

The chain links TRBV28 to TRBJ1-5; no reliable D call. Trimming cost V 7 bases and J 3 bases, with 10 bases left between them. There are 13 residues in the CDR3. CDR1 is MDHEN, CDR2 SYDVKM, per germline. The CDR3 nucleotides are TGTGCCAGCAACTACGGGAACAATCAGCCCCAGCATTTT. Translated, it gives CASNYGNNQPQHF. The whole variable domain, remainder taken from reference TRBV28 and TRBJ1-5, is DVKVTQSSRYLVKRTGEKVFLECVQDMDHENMFWYRQDPGLGLRLIYFSYDVKMKEKGDIPEGYSVSREKKERFSLILESASTNQTSMYLCASNYGNNQPQHFGDGTRLSIL.

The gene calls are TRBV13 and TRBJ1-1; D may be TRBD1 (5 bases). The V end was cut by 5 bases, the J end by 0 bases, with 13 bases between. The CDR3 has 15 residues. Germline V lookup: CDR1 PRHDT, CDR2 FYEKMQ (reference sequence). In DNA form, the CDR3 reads TGTGCCAGCAGCCCCTTAGACAGTATGAACACTGAAGCTTTCTTT. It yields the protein CASSPLDSMNTEAFF.

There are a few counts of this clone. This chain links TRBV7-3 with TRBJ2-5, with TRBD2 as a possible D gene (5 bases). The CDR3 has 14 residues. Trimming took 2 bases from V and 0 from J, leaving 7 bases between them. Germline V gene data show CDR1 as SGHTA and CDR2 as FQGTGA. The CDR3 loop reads CASSLGGYQETQYF. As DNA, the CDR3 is TGTGCCAGCAGCTTAGGCGGGTACCAAGAGACCCAGTACTTC.

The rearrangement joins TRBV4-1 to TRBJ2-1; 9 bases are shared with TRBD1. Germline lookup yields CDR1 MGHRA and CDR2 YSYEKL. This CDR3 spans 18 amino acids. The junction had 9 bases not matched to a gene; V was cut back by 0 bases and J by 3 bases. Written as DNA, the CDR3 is TGCGCCAGCAGCCAAGATTTCCCGGGACAGGGCTTCTACAATGAGCAGTTCTTC. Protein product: CASSQDFPGQGFYNEQFF.

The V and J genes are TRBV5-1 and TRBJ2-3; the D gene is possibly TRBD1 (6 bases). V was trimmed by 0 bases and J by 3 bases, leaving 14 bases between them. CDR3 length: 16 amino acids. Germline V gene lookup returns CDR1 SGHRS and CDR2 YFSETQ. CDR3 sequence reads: CASSLAGAHPTDTQYF. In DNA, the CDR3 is TGCGCCAGCAGCTTGGCAGGGGCGCACCCTACAGATACGCAGTATTTT.

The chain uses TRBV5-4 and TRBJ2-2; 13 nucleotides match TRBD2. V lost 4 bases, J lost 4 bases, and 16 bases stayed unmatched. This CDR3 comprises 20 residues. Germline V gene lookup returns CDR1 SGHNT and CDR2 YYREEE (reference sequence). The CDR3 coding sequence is TGTGCCAGCAGCCTACGGACTAGCGGGGGTGGCCTGGAATTCACCGGGGAGCTGTTTTTT. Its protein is CASSLRTSGGGLEFTGELFF.

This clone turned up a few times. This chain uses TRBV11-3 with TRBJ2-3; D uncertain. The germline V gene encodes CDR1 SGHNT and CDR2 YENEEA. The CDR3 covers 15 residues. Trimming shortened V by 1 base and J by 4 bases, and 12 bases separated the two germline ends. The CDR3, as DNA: TGTGCCAGCAGCTTAGGGAGTAGCAACGCAGATACGCAGTATTTT. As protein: CASSLGSSNADTQYF.

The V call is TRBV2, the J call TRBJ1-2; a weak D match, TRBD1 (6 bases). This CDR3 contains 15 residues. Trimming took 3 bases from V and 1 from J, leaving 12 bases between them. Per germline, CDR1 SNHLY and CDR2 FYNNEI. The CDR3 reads CASSEVGAGNYGYTF. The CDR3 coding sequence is TGTGCCAGCAGTGAGGTGGGGGCGGGTAACTATGGCTACACCTTC. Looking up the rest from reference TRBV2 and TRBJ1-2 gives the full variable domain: EPEVTQTPSHQVTQMGQEVILRCVPISNHLYFYWYRQILGQKVEFLVSFYNNEISEKSEIFDDQFSVERPDGSNFTLKIRSTKLEDSAMYFCASSEVGAGNYGYTFGSGTRLTVV.

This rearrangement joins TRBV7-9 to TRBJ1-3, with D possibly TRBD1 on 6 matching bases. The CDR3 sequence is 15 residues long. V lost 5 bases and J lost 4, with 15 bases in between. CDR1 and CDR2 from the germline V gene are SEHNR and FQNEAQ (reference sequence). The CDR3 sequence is CASSHNRVEGNTIYF. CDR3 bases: TGTGCCAGCAGCCACAACAGGGTGGAAGGAAACACCATATATTTT.

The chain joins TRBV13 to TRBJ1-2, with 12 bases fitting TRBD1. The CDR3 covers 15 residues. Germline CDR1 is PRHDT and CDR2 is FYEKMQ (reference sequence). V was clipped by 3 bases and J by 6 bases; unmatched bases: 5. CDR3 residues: CASSFRDRGRNGYTF. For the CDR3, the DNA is TGTGCCAGCAGCTTCCGGGACAGGGGGCGGAATGGCTACACCTTC.